A single sample gave rise to the 7 T cell receptor beta chains below, sequenced in a study of cytomegalovirus exposure and HLA in healthy donors. PCR primers comprised 60 Vbeta and 13 Jbeta primers. Data came from immunoSEQ multiplex PCR; TCRdb stores just in-frame clones and leaves some out. The data show 90,000 to 150,000 clones, 81% seen once. Material for sequencing was PBMCs. These receptors were taken from a man in his forties in good health and CMV-seronegative.

This chain connects TRBV29-1 to TRBJ1-5; D is perhaps TRBD1 (6 bases). CDR1 is SQVTM and CDR2 is ANQGSEA in the germline V gene. The CDR3 runs to 13 residues. The V and J ends lost 3 bases and 5 bases respectively, with 11 bases between them. The chain's CDR3 is CSVESGVDQPQHF. DNA of the CDR3: TGCAGCGTTGAGTCAGGGGTTGATCAGCCCCAGCATTTT.

The sample holds a few counts of this clone. The rearrangement uses TRBV29-1 and TRBJ1-2, with D possibly being TRBD1 (6 bases). The germline V gene encodes CDR1 SQVTM and CDR2 ANQGSEA. The V gene lost 2 bases and the J gene lost 8 bases, with 15 bases spanning the gap. The CDR3 spans 13 residues. The CDR3 nucleotides are TGCAGCGTTGAATGGGGGGGTAGGGGGGGCTACACCTTC. It is translated as CSVEWGGRGGYTF.

The chain carries TRBV7-8 and TRBJ2-7; weak D call: TRBD2 (5 bases). The CDR3 covers 16 residues. V dropped 2 bases and J dropped 1 base, with 15 bases sitting between them. Germline lookup yields CDR1 SGHVS and CDR2 FQNEAQ. The CDR3 here is CASSLWIASRSYEQYF. DNA for the CDR3: TGTGCCAGCAGCTTATGGATAGCGTCGAGGTCCTACGAGCAGTACTTC.

This clone was seen a single time. The gene calls are TRBV6-6 and TRBJ1-1, with TRBD1 matching over 10 bases. Germline V gene sequence: CDR1 MNHNY, CDR2 SVGAGI (reference sequence). The CDR3 length is 15 residues. V trimming: 10 bases; J trimming: 2 bases; junction bases outside the gene matches: 10. The CDR3 nucleotides read TGTGCCACGAGGGGACAGGGGAGAGAAAACACTGAAGCTTTCTTT. This translates into CATRGQGRENTEAFF.

The chain combines TRBV2 with TRBJ1-2; D is perhaps TRBD1 (5 bases). Per germline, CDR1 SNHLY and CDR2 FYNNEI. Trimming removed 1 base at V and 4 bases at J, with 13 bases between. This CDR3 spans 15 amino acids. CDR3 residues: CASSEEGARGYGYTF. The CDR3 DNA follows: TGTGCCAGCAGTGAAGAAGGGGCGCGGGGCTATGGCTACACCTTC.

The V gene is TRBV2, the J gene TRBJ2-1; 12 bases are shared with TRBD2. V was pared by 4 bases and J by 5 bases, with 6 bases of the junction left unmatched. CDR1 is SNHLY and CDR2 is FYNNEI in the germline V gene. The CDR3 totals 16 residues. The CDR3 reads CASSVRLAGAHNEQFF. The CDR3 DNA reads TGTGCCAGCAGTGTCCGACTAGCGGGAGCCCACAATGAGCAGTTCTTC.

The rearrangement links TRBV30 to TRBJ1-1, with D possibly matching TRBD1 (6 bases). V gave up 5 bases and J gave up 7 bases, with 11 bases separating them. The length of the CDR3 is 11 residues. Germline assignment: CDR1 GTSNPN and CDR2 SVGIG (reference sequence). The CDR3 loop is CAWGNRVEAFF. The CDR3 DNA follows: TGTGCCTGGGGTAACAGGGTTGAAGCTTTCTTT.